This TCR beta chain was observed in a study of shared clonotypes between healthy human individuals. Every immunoSEQ plate was one replicate of a subset's evenly spread DNA. Produced via immunoSEQ multiplex PCR; TCRdb's table is partial and in-frame only. The sample contains 2 million to 3 million clones, over 85% of which appear only once. After removal of 3 bases from V and 4 bases from J, the junction contained 6 bases not matched to a gene. Germline CDR1 and CDR2: MDHEN and SYDVKM. The CDR3 extends over 14 amino acids. The material sequenced was naive CD4+ T cells from PBMCs. The subset was: CD45RA+ positively selected. This sequence was found in a man aged 18 to 29 in good health. Some clones in this sample may be carry-over from other donors' samples. This chain links TRBV28 with TRBJ2-7, with 7 bases aligning to TRBD2. The CDR3 region is CASSLVLAEYEQYF. CDR3 nucleotide sequence: TGTGCCAGCAGTTTGGTCCTAGCGGAATACGAGCAGTACTTC.